Below, 21 T cell receptor beta chains from the same sample are listed, as sequenced in a study of blood T cell repertoires in COVID-19. Sequencing was performed with immunoSEQ multiplex PCR; in TCRdb, only in-frame clones are kept and a portion is missing. The table has about 360,000 clones, more than 85% seen once; the top ten hold 3%. The sequencing sample was made of peripheral blood. The source of these receptors is a human donor in a cohort sampled during active COVID-19.

The chain combines TRBV5-8 with TRBJ2-1; a possible D gene is TRBD2 (6 bases). Trimming left V 1 base short and J 0 bases short, with 14 bases between. CDR3 length: 17 residues. From germline, CDR1 is SGHTS and CDR2 YDEGEE. The CDR3: CASSLFWDGGSYNEQFF. For the CDR3, the DNA is TGTGCCAGCAGCTTGTTTTGGGACGGGGGCTCCTACAATGAGCAGTTCTTC.

The chain carries TRBV27 and TRBJ1-4; possibly TRBD1 for D (5 bases). Trimming removed 4 bases at V and 0 bases at J, with 6 bases between. This CDR3 comprises 14 residues. Looked up from germline, CDR1 is MNHEY and CDR2 is SMNVEV (reference sequence). The CDR3 DNA reads as TGTGCCAGCAGTTCACAGGCAACTAATGAAAAACTGTTTTTT. Amino acids: CASSSQATNEKLFF. Using reference TRBV27 and TRBJ1-4 for the parts outside the CDR3, the full variable domain is EAQVTQNPRYLITVTGKKLTVTCSQNMNHEYMSWYRQDPGLGLRQIYYSMNVEVTDKGDVPEGYKVSRKEKRNFPLILESPSPNQTSLYFCASSSQATNEKLFFGSGTQLSVL.

This clone was counted ten times or more. The J gene is TRBJ1-5, the V gene TRBV4-1; D is perhaps TRBD1 (5 bases). The CDR3 sequence is 15 residues long. Germline CDR1 and CDR2: MGHRA and YSYEKL. V lost 0 bases and J lost 6, with 12 bases in between. Here the CDR3 reads CASSQDAGEGQPQHF. CDR3 nucleotides: TGCGCCAGCAGCCAAGATGCGGGGGAGGGTCAGCCCCAGCATTTT.

This sequence joins TRBV23-1 and TRBJ1-1; tentative D call: TRBD1 (5 bases). TRBV23-1 is designated an ORF whose function remains uncertain. CDR3 size: 14 residues. Trimming pared 2 bases from V and 1 base from J, leaving 8 bases between. This CDR3 is CASSQGGGNTEAFF. Here the CDR3 DNA reads TGCGCCAGCAGTCAAGGGGGGGGGAACACTGAAGCTTTCTTT.

The CDR3 is CASSPQLAGGRDTQYF. The CDR3 DNA reads TGTGCCAGCAGTCCCCAACTAGCGGGAGGGCGAGATACGCAGTATTTT. The chain is built from TRBV27 and TRBJ2-3; TRBD2 matches 13 bases. This CDR3 contains 16 residues. Per germline, CDR1 MNHEY and CDR2 SMNVEV (reference sequence). J was trimmed by 5 bases and V by 5 bases; bases with no gene match: 7.

This clone came up a few times. J is TRBJ2-5 and V is TRBV18; the D gene is possibly TRBD1 (5 bases). Germline CDR1 and CDR2: KGHSH and LQKENI. Trimming pared 3 bases from V and 1 base from J, leaving 9 bases between. This CDR3 contains 14 residues. The CDR3 DNA sequence: TGTGCCAGCTCACCCTTTAGGGGCCAAGAGACCCAGTACTTC. Translation gives CASSPFRGQETQYF.

This chain uses TRBV19 with TRBJ2-7; TRBD1 matches 8 bases. The germline gives CDR1 LNHDA, CDR2 SQIVND (reference sequence). Trimming at V came to 3 bases and at J to 5 bases, leaving 9 bases not matched to a gene. The CDR3 is made up of 15 amino acids. For the CDR3, the DNA is TGTGCCAGTAGTATGAGGTTGGGACAGGTGAACGAGCAGTACTTC. Translating it yields CASSMRLGQVNEQYF.

This chain connects TRBV28 to TRBJ2-1; TRBD2 aligns across 10 bases. This CDR3 comprises 15 residues. Germline CDR1 reads MDHEN; CDR2 reads SYDVKM. V shed 5 bases and J 6 bases; nucleotides not matched to a gene: 7. This chain's CDR3 is CASSRAGGRVNEQFF. In DNA, the CDR3 is TGTGCCAGCAGTCGAGCGGGAGGGCGGGTCAATGAGCAGTTCTTC.

A few counts support this clone. J is TRBJ2-2 and V is TRBV3-1 (or the pseudogene TRBV3-2); D is ambiguous. V was clipped by 1 base and J by 7 bases, with 10 bases between them. Germline V CDR1 and CDR2: LGHDT, YNNKEL (reference sequence). The CDR3 loop spans 14 amino acids. This CDR3 reads CASSQALQNGELFF. CDR3 DNA: TGTGCCAGCAGCCAAGCGCTGCAGAACGGGGAGCTGTTTTTT.

The chain couples TRBV6-1 to TRBJ2-7, with D possibly being TRBD1 (7 bases). Germline V CDR1 and CDR2: MNHNS, SASEGT. Trimming pared 1 base from V and 7 bases from J, leaving 17 bases between. This CDR3 is 15 amino acids long. CDR3 sequence reads: CASSEDAGGPGEQYF. The CDR3 bases are TGTGCCAGCAGTGAAGACGCAGGGGGGCCGGGTGAGCAGTACTTC.

The CDR3 region is CASRRESEAFF. CDR3 in DNA: TGTGCCAGCAGGAGGGAATCTGAAGCTTTCTTT. The chain carries TRBV6-5 and TRBJ1-1; no reliable D call. The CDR3 has 11 amino acids. Trimming took off 6 bases at V and 6 bases at J, with 8 bases between the two ends. CDR1 is MNHEY, CDR2 SVGAGI, per germline.

The V call is TRBV27, the J call TRBJ2-7; D ambiguous. The CDR3 is made up of 14 amino acids. V was trimmed by 5 bases and J by 2 bases, leaving 13 bases between them. Germline V lookup: CDR1 MNHEY, CDR2 SMNVEV (reference sequence). CDR3: CASSARGSAYEQYF. For the CDR3, the DNA is TGTGCCAGCAGTGCCCGCGGATCTGCCTACGAGCAGTACTTC.

This chain uses TRBV9 with TRBJ1-2; TRBD1 agrees at 10 bases. This CDR3 is built from 15 residues. With V trimmed by 4 bases and J by 7 bases, 10 bases remained unmatched. The germline gives CDR1 SGDLS, CDR2 YYNGEE. The CDR3 reads CASSTSLGQGFGYTF. As DNA, the CDR3 is TGTGCCAGCAGCACAAGCCTGGGACAGGGGTTTGGCTACACCTTC.

In this sample, this clone turned up once. The V gene is TRBV4-1, the J gene TRBJ2-7; 7 bases align to TRBD2. This CDR3 region has 15 residues. After removal of 3 bases from V and 3 bases from J, the junction contained 8 bases not matched to a gene. CDR1 and CDR2 from the germline V gene are MGHRA and YSYEKL. The CDR3 loop is CASSQGGGQGYEQYF. In DNA form, the CDR3 reads TGCGCCAGCAGCCAGGGGGGGGGTCAGGGCTACGAGCAGTACTTC.

V and J are TRBV24-1 and TRBJ2-1, with 10 bases matching TRBD2. The CDR3 extends over 16 amino acids. V was pared by 4 bases and J by 4 bases, with 6 bases of the junction left unmatched. Germline V gives CDR1 KGHDR, CDR2 SFDVKD. CDR3 residues: CATSEGGLAVYNEQFF. The CDR3 DNA reads TGTGCCACCAGTGAGGGCGGACTAGCGGTGTACAATGAGCAGTTCTTC.

This chain connects TRBV20-1 to TRBJ2-7; maybe TRBD2 (6 bases). There are 11 residues in the CDR3. CDR1 and CDR2 (germline): DFQATT, SNEGSKA (reference sequence). V lost 1 base and J 5 bases, leaving 6 bases between the germline ends. For the CDR3, the DNA is TGCAGTGCTAGAGGCGGGAACGAGCAGTACTTC. Protein sequence: CSARGGNEQYF.

The chain employs TRBV5-4 and TRBJ1-1, with TRBD1 as a possible D gene (5 bases). CDR1 SGHNT and CDR2 YYREEE come from the germline V gene (reference sequence). The CDR3 loop spans 13 amino acids. V was clipped by 0 bases and J by 4 bases, with 7 bases between them. The CDR3 is CASSLAGVTEAFF. The CDR3 coding sequence is TGTGCCAGCAGCTTGGCGGGGGTCACTGAAGCTTTCTTT.

The chain carries TRBV6-6 and TRBJ2-7; 10 nucleotides agree with TRBD2. In germline, CDR1 is MNHNY, CDR2 SVGAGI (reference sequence). The CDR3 covers 16 residues. Unmatched junction bases numbered 13, after V lost 7 bases and J lost 4 bases. The CDR3 sequence is CASKLFTSGKIYEQYF. CDR3 nucleotide sequence: TGTGCCAGCAAACTATTTACTAGCGGGAAGATTTACGAGCAGTACTTC.

The chain is built from TRBV28 and TRBJ2-1; TRBD1 agrees at 10 bases. There are 15 residues in the CDR3. V lost 7 bases and J lost 6; bases outside the gene matches: 9. Germline-derived CDR1 and CDR2 are MDHEN and SYDVKM. CDR3 sequence reads: CASTPGGQGFNEQFF. In DNA form, the CDR3 reads TGTGCCAGCACCCCTGGGGGACAGGGGTTCAATGAGCAGTTCTTC.

V usage is TRBV2 and J usage is TRBJ2-3; D is uncertain. The germline CDR1 and CDR2 sequences are SNHLY and FYNNEI. Between the trimmed V and J ends, which lost 5 bases and 6 bases, there was a span of 6 bases. The CDR3 totals 11 residues. The CDR3: CASSYSDTQYF. The CDR3 DNA is TGTGCCAGCAGTTACAGCGATACGCAGTATTTT.

This clone was found a few times. The chain carries TRBV11-3 and TRBJ2-7, with D possibly matching TRBD1 (5 bases). This CDR3 has 14 residues. V dropped 1 base and J dropped 2 bases, with 9 bases sitting between them. Looked up from germline, CDR1 is SGHNT and CDR2 is YENEEA. CDR3 bases: TGTGCCAGCAGCTTAGGCGGACAAACCTACGAGCAGTACTTC. This encodes CASSLGGQTYEQYF.